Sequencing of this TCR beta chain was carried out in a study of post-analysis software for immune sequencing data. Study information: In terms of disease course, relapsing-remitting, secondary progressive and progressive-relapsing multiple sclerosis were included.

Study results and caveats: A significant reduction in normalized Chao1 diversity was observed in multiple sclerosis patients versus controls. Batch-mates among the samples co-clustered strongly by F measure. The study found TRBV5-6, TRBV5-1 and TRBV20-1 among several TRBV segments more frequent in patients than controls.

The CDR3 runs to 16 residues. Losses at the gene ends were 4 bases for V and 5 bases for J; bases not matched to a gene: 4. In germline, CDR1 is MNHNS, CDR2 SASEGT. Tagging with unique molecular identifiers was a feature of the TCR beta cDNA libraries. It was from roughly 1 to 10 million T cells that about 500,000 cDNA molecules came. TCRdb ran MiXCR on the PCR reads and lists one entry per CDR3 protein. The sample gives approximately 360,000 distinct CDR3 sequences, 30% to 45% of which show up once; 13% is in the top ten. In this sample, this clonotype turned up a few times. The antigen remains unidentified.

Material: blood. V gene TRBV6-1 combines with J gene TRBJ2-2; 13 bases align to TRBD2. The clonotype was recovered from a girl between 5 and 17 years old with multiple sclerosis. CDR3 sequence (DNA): TGTGCCAGCAGTGGAACTAGCGGGGGGGCAACCGGGGAGCTGTTTTTT. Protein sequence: CASSGTSGGATGELFF.